A single sample is the source of the 5 T cell receptor beta chains below, sequenced in a study of cytomegalovirus exposure and HLA in healthy donors. PCR amplification relied on 60 Vbeta primers (plus 13 Jbeta primers). Using immunoSEQ multiplex PCR, the repertoire was profiled, and TCRdb retains in-frame clones only, with some absent. Its listing shows approximately 50,000 clones. Sequencing was performed on PBMCs. These receptors were taken from a man aged 18 to 29 in good health and CMV-seropositive.

The chain couples TRBV7-3 to TRBJ2-3; the match to TRBD2 covers 14 bases. Germline CDR1 and CDR2: SGHTA and FQGTGA. V shed 5 bases and J 2 bases; nucleotides not matched to a gene: 3. This CDR3 is 16 amino acids long. The CDR3 coding sequence is TGTGCCAGCAGCCCGGGACTAGCGGGAGTCACAGATACGCAGTATTTT. Its protein is CASSPGLAGVTDTQYF.

This rearrangement joins TRBV18 to TRBJ1-2; D is uncertain. This CDR3 is built from 13 residues. Germline lookup yields CDR1 KGHSH and CDR2 LQKENI. Trimming left V 2 bases short and J 6 bases short, with 10 bases between. The CDR3 is CASSPGRGNGYTF. The CDR3 coding sequence is TGTGCCAGCTCACCAGGTAGAGGGAATGGCTACACCTTC.

This rearrangement joins TRBV25-1 to TRBJ2-1; 8 bases agree with TRBD2. The CDR3 totals 18 residues. Germline values: CDR1 MGHDK, CDR2 SYGVNS. V gave up 1 base and J gave up 2 bases; unmatched junction bases: 10. The CDR3 bases are TGTGCCAGCAGTGAATGGGGGCTAGCGGGTGAAACCTACAATGAGCAGTTCTTC. Amino acid sequence: CASSEWGLAGETYNEQFF.

The V and J genes are TRBV7-8 and TRBJ2-5, with a tentative D call TRBD2 (5 bases). There are 15 residues in the CDR3. The germline V gene has CDR1 SGHVS and CDR2 FQNEAQ. The V gene lost 5 bases and the J gene lost 0 bases, with 13 bases spanning the gap. CDR3 amino acids: CASSLQRRYQETQYF. Here the CDR3 DNA reads TGTGCCAGCAGCCTACAGCGGAGATACCAAGAGACCCAGTACTTC.

The gene calls are TRBV6-1 and TRBJ2-1, with D tentatively TRBD1 (5 bases). V gave up 0 bases and J gave up 6 bases, with 9 bases separating them. Germline V gene sequence: CDR1 MNHNS, CDR2 SASEGT. CDR3 length equals 14 residues. CDR3 residues: CASSEALGVNEQFF. In DNA, the CDR3 is TGTGCCAGCAGTGAAGCGCTAGGGGTCAATGAGCAGTTCTTC.